The 22 T cell receptor beta chains below all came from one sample that was sequenced in a study of T cell responses to AZD1222 COVID-19 vaccine. This table comes from immunoSEQ multiplex PCR, and its TCRdb copy is limited to in-frame clones, with some not included. The profile shows roughly 25,000 clones, 70% to 90% of them singletons. Sequenced material: peripheral blood, taken 28 days after the second AZD1222 dose. These receptor sequences come from an adult who received the AZD1222 COVID-19 vaccine.

The chain has TRBV5-3 and TRBJ2-1; D possibly corresponds to TRBD2 (6 bases). TRBV5-3 is identified as an open reading frame with a role that is uncertain. The ends were cut back, 4 bases at V and 2 bases at J, with 13 bases in the middle. This CDR3 has 15 amino acids. The CDR3 here is CARSMGLPAYNEQFF. CDR3 in DNA: TGTGCCAGAAGCATGGGACTCCCGGCCTACAATGAGCAGTTCTTC.

This clone was seen just once. CDR3 amino acids: CASSPGLAGGPEQFF. CDR3 in DNA: TGTGCCAGCAGCCCGGGACTAGCGGGAGGGCCGGAGCAGTTCTTC. The V gene is TRBV11-3, the J gene TRBJ2-1; 16 bases match TRBD2. Trimming removed 5 bases from V and 10 bases from J; junction bases left unmatched: 5. The length of the CDR3 is 15 residues. Germline lookup yields CDR1 SGHNT and CDR2 YENEEA.

The chain uses TRBV24-1 and TRBJ2-3, with a tentative D call TRBD2 (6 bases). Between the trimmed V and J ends, which lost 5 bases and 1 base, there was a span of 12 bases. This CDR3 has 15 residues. CDR1 and CDR2 from the germline V gene are KGHDR and SFDVKD. CDR3 region: CATSVAIAGTDTQYF. CDR3 sequence (DNA): TGTGCCACCAGTGTTGCGATAGCGGGCACAGATACGCAGTATTTT.

Relative to its sample, this clone is medium-sized. The chain links TRBV4-1 to TRBJ1-2; D is unresolved. The germline V and J ends were trimmed by 3 bases and 1 base, with 12 bases remaining between them. Germline CDR1 and CDR2: MGHRA and YSYEKL. This CDR3 comprises 15 residues. Here the CDR3 reads CASSHRRPVNYGYTF. Written as DNA, the CDR3 is TGCGCCAGCAGCCACAGGCGTCCGGTTAACTATGGCTACACCTTC.

The gene calls are TRBV23-1 and TRBJ1-2, with D hard to call. TRBV23-1 is noted as an ORF with a role that remains uncertain. CDR3 size: 12 residues. The V and J ends lost 6 bases and 8 bases respectively, with 13 bases between them. The CDR3 nucleotides are TGCGCCAGCAGCCAAGACCGGTTCGGCTACACCTTC. This codes for CASSQDRFGYTF.

The J gene is TRBJ2-7, the V gene TRBV5-1; D not certain. The CDR3 runs to 13 residues. The germline V gene encodes CDR1 SGHRS and CDR2 YFSETQ. The V end lost 4 bases, the J end lost 2 bases, and 10 bases lay between the germline ends. CDR3 protein: CASSHYEAYEQYF. CDR3 in DNA: TGCGCCAGCAGCCACTATGAGGCCTACGAGCAGTACTTC.

The rearrangement links TRBV10-3 to TRBJ2-2, with 7 positions matching TRBD2. CDR3 length: 14 residues. V shed 6 bases and J 2 bases; nucleotides not matched to a gene: 3. The germline V gene has CDR1 ENHRY and CDR2 SYGVKD. The CDR3 nucleotides read TGTGCCATCAGGCCGGGACTAAACACCGGGGAGCTGTTTTTT. It translates to CAIRPGLNTGELFF.

The V and J genes are TRBV30 and TRBJ2-1, with unresolved D. The CDR3 is 12 amino acids. Germline V CDR1 and CDR2: GTSNPN, SVGIG (reference sequence). V was pared by 1 base and J by 6 bases, with 7 bases between. CDR3 nucleotides: TGTGCCTGGAGTGCCCAGGTCAATGAGCAGTTCTTC. Translation gives CAWSAQVNEQFF.

The chain links TRBV7-2 to TRBJ2-1; 7 nucleotides align to TRBD2. The CDR3 is made up of 16 amino acids. V shed 3 bases, J shed 4 bases, and the junction held 9 bases outside the gene matches. Germline V gene lookup returns CDR1 SGHTA and CDR2 FQGNSA. The CDR3 here is CASSFTAGRTYNEQFF. The CDR3 DNA reads TGTGCCAGCAGCTTTACAGCGGGAAGAACGTACAATGAGCAGTTCTTC.

The chain links TRBV10-1 to TRBJ2-1; D might be TRBD1 or TRBD2, each matching 5 bases. There are 13 residues in the CDR3. Germline loops: CDR1 WNHNN, CDR2 SYGVQD (reference sequence). V dropped 3 bases and J dropped 9 bases, with 12 bases sitting between them. The CDR3: CASSDGGRVEQFF. In nucleotides, the CDR3 is TGCGCCAGCAGTGATGGGGGTCGGGTTGAGCAGTTCTTC.

This clone has a single count. The gene calls are TRBV19 and TRBJ1-6; D is undetermined. Trimming pared 1 base from V and 2 bases from J, leaving 12 bases between. The CDR3 spans 17 residues. Germline CDR1 LNHDA, CDR2 SQIVND (reference sequence). Written as DNA, the CDR3 is TGTGCCAGTAGTATAGGCCGAGGGAAGGCCTATAATTCACCCCTCCACTTT. It translates to CASSIGRGKAYNSPLHF.

The chain couples TRBV3-1 (or the pseudogene TRBV3-2) to TRBJ2-5; 8 bases agree with TRBD1. CDR1 and CDR2 from the germline V gene are LGHDT and YNNKEL (reference sequence). V was clipped by 6 bases and J by 6 bases; unmatched bases: 15. The CDR3 is made up of 16 amino acids. Here the CDR3 reads CASSPTGTGSGKTQYF. In nucleotides, the CDR3 is TGTGCCAGCAGTCCCACCGGGACAGGTAGCGGAAAGACCCAGTACTTC.

This clone appeared a single time. This chain connects TRBV14 to TRBJ2-7; 7 nucleotides line up with TRBD2. Germline lookup yields CDR1 SGHDN and CDR2 FVKESK. CDR3 length: 16 residues. With V trimmed by 1 base and J by 3 bases, 9 bases remained unmatched. This CDR3 is CASSQAGGLLVYEQYF. CDR3 nucleotides: TGTGCCAGCAGCCAAGCGGGAGGCCTACTGGTCTACGAGCAGTACTTC.

This clone occurred a few times. The chain combines TRBV5-1 with TRBJ1-2; D is undetermined. The V end was cut by 5 bases, the J end by 7 bases, with 12 bases between. The germline CDR1 and CDR2 sequences are SGHRS and YFSETQ. The CDR3 length is 12 residues. For the CDR3, the DNA is TGCGCCAGCAGACCCCGGGATCTTGGCTACACCTTC. This gives the protein CASRPRDLGYTF.

The table lists this clone with a count of one. This chain links TRBV12-3 or TRBV12-4 with TRBJ2-5; D uncertain. The CDR3 has 12 amino acids. The V gene lost 8 bases and the J gene lost 3 bases, with 10 bases spanning the gap. CDR3 protein: CASRLRKETQYF. DNA of the CDR3: TGTGCCAGCCGCCTGAGGAAAGAGACCCAGTACTTC.

The chain uses TRBV3-1 (or the pseudogene TRBV3-2) and TRBJ2-1; D call uncertain. The germline V gene encodes CDR1 LGHDT and CDR2 YNNKEL (reference sequence). V shed 1 base and J shed 1 base, with 14 bases lying between them. The CDR3 is 17 amino acids. The CDR3 DNA follows: TGTGCCAGCAGCCAAGCGGAAGTATGGGATTCCTACAATGAGCAGTTCTTC. This encodes CASSQAEVWDSYNEQFF.

The gene calls are TRBV29-1 and TRBJ1-2; unclear D gene. The length of the CDR3 is 13 residues. V dropped 6 bases and J dropped 0 bases, with 11 bases sitting between them. The germline V gene has CDR1 SQVTM and CDR2 ANQGSEA. CDR3 loop: CSVPGWPNYGYTF. CDR3 nucleotide sequence: TGCAGCGTCCCCGGGTGGCCTAACTATGGCTACACCTTC.

V is TRBV19 and J is TRBJ1-5, with 7 bases aligning to TRBD1. The germline V gene encodes CDR1 LNHDA and CDR2 SQIVND (reference sequence). Unmatched junction bases numbered 14, after V lost 5 bases and J lost 4 bases. The CDR3 loop spans 17 amino acids. The DNA for the CDR3 is TGTGCCAGTAGTCTTAGGGGGCAGGGCACACTTAATCAGCCCCAGCATTTT. It translates to CASSLRGQGTLNQPQHF.

The rearrangement links TRBV30 to TRBJ2-3, with D unclear. This CDR3 comprises 11 residues. Per germline, CDR1 GTSNPN and CDR2 SVGIG (reference sequence). V lost 4 bases and J lost 5, with 7 bases in between. The chain's CDR3 is CAWTSLDTQYF. In DNA, the CDR3 is TGTGCCTGGACCTCGCTAGATACGCAGTATTTT.

The chain couples TRBV6-5 to TRBJ1-6; weak D call: TRBD1 (5 bases). Germline V gene lookup returns CDR1 MNHEY and CDR2 SVGAGI. V was pared by 6 bases and J by 5 bases, with 11 bases between. The CDR3 sequence is 14 residues long. Written as DNA, the CDR3 is TGTGCCAGCAGACCGGGACGTAATAATTCACCCCTCCACTTT. It yields the protein CASRPGRNNSPLHF.

J is TRBJ1-5 and V is TRBV15; D perhaps matches TRBD1 (5 bases). The CDR3 covers 16 residues. The germline V and J ends were trimmed by 0 bases and 4 bases, with 13 bases remaining between them. Looked up from germline, CDR1 is LNHNV and CDR2 is YYDKDF (reference sequence). The CDR3 nucleotides read TGTGCCACCAGCAGAGATTATGCAGGGAATAATCAGCCCCAGCATTTT. It codes for CATSRDYAGNNQPQHF.

The rearrangement links TRBV5-5 to TRBJ1-4, with D perhaps TRBD1 (5 bases). CDR3 size: 13 residues. Between the trimmed V and J ends, which lost 3 bases and 8 bases, there was a span of 11 bases. From germline, CDR1 is SGHKS and CDR2 YYEKEE (reference sequence). For the CDR3, the DNA is TGTGCCAGCAGCTCACAAGGGGAAGAAAAACTGTTTTTT. As protein: CASSSQGEEKLFF.